These T cell receptor beta chains were read from a single sample in a study of T cells after yellow fever vaccination. TCRdb re-called the 5' RACE reads through MiXCR, storing one row per CDR3 protein. The data contain approximately 240,000 distinct CDR3 sequences, approximately 3.6% of them singletons. Sequencing was performed on PBMCs, taken 15 days after the yellow fever booster vaccination. The receptors shown here come from a man between 18 and 35 years old who received the YFV17D yellow fever vaccine. Each CDR3 is given with its conserved first and last residue. The order of the fields is V gene, J gene, D gene, clone size, CDR3 DNA, CDR3 protein. D genes are given only for firm matches. Clone size is stated in some rows and not others, as once, few, many or a class when expanded.

V: TRBV7-2; J: TRBJ2-5; D: -; size: many; DNA: TGTGCCAGCAGCATAGACCAAGAGACCCAGTACTTC; CDR3: CASSIDQETQYF
V: TRBV10-3; J: TRBJ1-5; D: TRBD1; size: many; DNA: TGTGCCATCAGGGATGACAGGGAAACGGACAATCAGCCCCAGCATTTT; CDR3: CAIRDDRETDNQPQHF
V: TRBV5-4; J: TRBJ2-1; D: -; size: many; DNA: TGTGCCAGCAGCTTGCCAAACAATGAGCAGTTCTTC; CDR3: CASSLPNNEQFF
V: TRBV11-2; J: TRBJ1-1; D: -; size: many; DNA: TGTGCCAGCAGCCTATCAGGGGAGTACACTGAAGCTTTCTTT; CDR3: CASSLSGEYTEAFF
V: TRBV12-3/TRBV12-4; J: TRBJ1-4; D: -; size: many; DNA: TGTGCCAGCAGTCCAAGCCTAACTAATGAAAAACTGTTTTTT; CDR3: CASSPSLTNEKLFF
V: TRBV6-5; J: TRBJ2-3; D: TRBD2; size: many; DNA: TGTGCCAGCAGTTACGGGACTAGCGGGGGGGGGCCGCGAGCGGATACGCAGTATTTT; CDR3: CASSYGTSGGGPRADTQYF
V: TRBV4-3; J: TRBJ2-3; D: -; size: many; DNA: TGCGCCAGCAGCCAAGATCTAGGCACCATCCGGGGCCCAGATACGCAGTATTTT; CDR3: CASSQDLGTIRGPDTQYF
V: TRBV20-1; J: TRBJ2-3; D: TRBD2; size: many; DNA: TGCAGTGCACGACTAGCGGGGGGGAGGATGGATACGCAGTATTTT; CDR3: CSARLAGGRMDTQYF
V: TRBV6-2/TRBV6-3; J: TRBJ2-3; D: -; size: many; DNA: TGTGCCAGCAGTTACGGGTGGCTGGATACGCAGTATTTT; CDR3: CASSYGWLDTQYF
V: TRBV11-2; J: TRBJ1-2; D: -; size: many; DNA: TGTGCCAGCAGCTTAGATCTAAGTGGCTACACCTTC; CDR3: CASSLDLSGYTF
V: TRBV7-3; J: TRBJ2-3; D: -; size: many; DNA: TGTGCCAGCGGCTCGGGGCAGAGCACAGATACGCAGTATTTT; CDR3: CASGSGQSTDTQYF
V: TRBV5-1; J: TRBJ2-3; D: -; size: many; DNA: TGCGCCAGCCGTGACTCTAGGCGAGATACGCAGTATTTT; CDR3: CASRDSRRDTQYF
V: TRBV20-1; J: TRBJ2-3; D: TRBD1; size: many; DNA: TGCAGTGCCCAGGAGACAGGGGGTGCAGATACGCAGTATTTT; CDR3: CSAQETGGADTQYF
V: TRBV7-2; J: TRBJ2-7; D: -; size: few; DNA: TGTGCCAGCGCGACAACCCCAAGCTCCTACGAGCAGTACTTC; CDR3: CASATTPSSYEQYF
V: TRBV6-2/TRBV6-3; J: TRBJ1-5; D: -; size: many; DNA: TGTGCCAGCAGTTACTCGAAAGGAGGGAATCAGCCCCAGCATTTT; CDR3: CASSYSKGGNQPQHF
V: TRBV6-5; J: TRBJ2-1; D: -; size: many; DNA: TGTGCCAGCACCTCGAGTTACCTGGAGGAGGGAGACAATGAGCAGTTCTTC; CDR3: CASTSSYLEEGDNEQFF
V: TRBV15; J: TRBJ1-2; D: -; size: -; DNA: TGTGCCACCAGCAGAGCTCGGGACCACATCGAGGGCTACACCTTC; CDR3: CATSRARDHIEGYTF
V: TRBV30; J: TRBJ1-6; D: -; size: many; DNA: TGTGCCTGGAACGTCCTGATTAATTCACCCCTCCACTTT; CDR3: CAWNVLINSPLHF
V: TRBV5-1; J: TRBJ2-7; D: TRBD1; size: many; DNA: TGCGCCAGCAGCTTGGCCTCTTCCGGACAGGGGCACGAGCAGTACTTC; CDR3: CASSLASSGQGHEQYF
V: TRBV12-3/TRBV12-4; J: TRBJ1-1; D: -; size: many; DNA: TGTGCCAGCAGTTTAGTTAAGGACACTGAAGCTTTCTTT; CDR3: CASSLVKDTEAFF
V: TRBV20-1; J: TRBJ2-3; D: TRBD2; size: many; DNA: TGCAGTGCTAGGGAATTAGCGGGGGGGAAAGATACGCAGTATTTT; CDR3: CSARELAGGKDTQYF
V: TRBV4-1; J: TRBJ2-3; D: TRBD2; size: few; DNA: TGCGCCAGCAGCCAAGATCAACTAGCGGGGGGAATCACAGATACGCAGTATTTT; CDR3: CASSQDQLAGGITDTQYF
V: TRBV5-8; J: TRBJ2-1; D: -; size: many; DNA: TGTGCCAGCAGCTTCGGGTTGGGTAGCTCCTACAATGAGCAGTTCTTC; CDR3: CASSFGLGSSYNEQFF
V: TRBV5-1; J: TRBJ2-1; D: TRBD2; size: many; DNA: TGCGCCAGCAGCTACCGGGACTACCGATCCTACAATGAGCAGTTCTTC; CDR3: CASSYRDYRSYNEQFF
V: TRBV4-1; J: TRBJ1-2; D: -; size: many; DNA: TGCGCCAGCAGCATCAAGGCAGGGATCGGGTATGGCTACACCTTC; CDR3: CASSIKAGIGYGYTF
V: TRBV5-1; J: TRBJ2-5; D: -; size: -; DNA: TGCGCCAGCAGCTTAGACCCAGGGTTTGGCCAAGAGACCCAGTACTTC; CDR3: CASSLDPGFGQETQYF
V: TRBV4-3; J: TRBJ2-5; D: -; size: many; DNA: TGCGCCAGCAGCCAGCACGCGCAAGAGACCCAGTACTTC; CDR3: CASSQHAQETQYF
V: TRBV5-1; J: TRBJ2-7; D: -; size: many; DNA: TGCGCCAGCAGCTTGGTCATCTACGAGCAGTACTTC; CDR3: CASSLVIYEQYF
V: TRBV12-3/TRBV12-4; J: TRBJ1-1; D: -; size: many; DNA: TGTGCCAGCAGTCCCAGGGTGGGGGACGGATCTGAAGCTTTCTTT; CDR3: CASSPRVGDGSEAFF
V: TRBV12-3/TRBV12-4; J: TRBJ1-4; D: TRBD1; size: many; DNA: TGTGCCAGCACCCCGGGACAGCGAGGAGAAAAACTGTTTTTT; CDR3: CASTPGQRGEKLFF
V: TRBV12-3/TRBV12-4; J: TRBJ2-1; D: -; size: many; DNA: TGTGCCAGCAGTTTACAACTAGGGGAGCAGTTCTTC; CDR3: CASSLQLGEQFF
V: TRBV14; J: TRBJ1-2; D: -; size: many; DNA: TGTGCCAGCAGCCAAGATCGGGGTCTTACTGGCTACACCTTC; CDR3: CASSQDRGLTGYTF
V: TRBV7-2; J: TRBJ1-2; D: -; size: many; DNA: TGTGCCAGCAGCTTAGTGGACCCCATACCCTTCTATGGCTACACCTTC; CDR3: CASSLVDPIPFYGYTF
V: TRBV7-2; J: TRBJ2-2; D: TRBD2; size: many; DNA: TGTGCCAGCAGAAAGGCGGGGGGGCGGACCGGGGAGCTGTTTTTT; CDR3: CASRKAGGRTGELFF
V: TRBV12-3/TRBV12-4; J: TRBJ1-5; D: -; size: few; DNA: TGTGCCAGCAGTTCCCGGAGGGAAGGGAGCAATCAGCCCCAGCATTTT; CDR3: CASSSRREGSNQPQHF
V: TRBV3-1; J: TRBJ2-7; D: TRBD2; size: many; DNA: TGTGCCAGCAGCCAGGATAGCGGGTCCTCCTACGAGCAGTACTTC; CDR3: CASSQDSGSSYEQYF
V: TRBV7-2; J: TRBJ1-5; D: -; size: many; DNA: TGTGCCAGCAGCGCCGGGAGTTGGAGCAATCAGCCCCAGCATTTT; CDR3: CASSAGSWSNQPQHF
V: TRBV4-2; J: TRBJ1-2; D: TRBD1; size: many; DNA: TGTGCCAGCAGCCAAGATCCGCAGGGGGCCGGTGGCTACACCTTC; CDR3: CASSQDPQGAGGYTF
V: TRBV12-3/TRBV12-4; J: TRBJ2-4; D: -; size: many; DNA: TGTGCCAGCAGACTAGGGGAACTGACAGCCAAAAACATTCAGTACTTC; CDR3: CASRLGELTAKNIQYF
V: TRBV7-9; J: TRBJ2-5; D: -; size: many; DNA: TGTGCCAGCAGCTTAGTGGCCAAAACAGGGCAAGAGACCCAGTACTTC; CDR3: CASSLVAKTGQETQYF
V: TRBV12-3/TRBV12-4; J: TRBJ1-1; D: TRBD1; size: many; DNA: TGTGCCAGCAGTTTGTCAGGGGGCACTGAAGCTTTCTTT; CDR3: CASSLSGGTEAFF
V: TRBV27; J: TRBJ2-7; D: -; size: many; DNA: TGTGCCAGCAGTTTATCCCCCGGGCCTTCCTACGAGCAGTACTTC; CDR3: CASSLSPGPSYEQYF
V: TRBV5-1; J: TRBJ1-1; D: -; size: many; DNA: TGCGCCAGCAGCTTGGCTGGGGACCGTGAAGCTTTCTTT; CDR3: CASSLAGDREAFF
V: TRBV4-1; J: TRBJ1-4; D: TRBD1; size: many; DNA: TGCGCCAGCAGCCACCCCACAGGGGGCAATGAAAAACTGTTTTTT; CDR3: CASSHPTGGNEKLFF
V: TRBV30; J: TRBJ1-1; D: TRBD1; size: many; DNA: TGTGCCTGGAGCGCGCAGGGGGGAAAAGCTTTCTTT; CDR3: CAWSAQGGKAFF
V: TRBV5-1; J: TRBJ2-2; D: TRBD2; size: many; DNA: TGCGCCAGCAGCCCCCTAGCGGGGGGGAACACCGGGGAGCTGTTTTTT; CDR3: CASSPLAGGNTGELFF
V: TRBV5-5; J: TRBJ1-5; D: TRBD1; size: many; DNA: TGTGCCAGCAGCTTTGAGTCCGGGACAGCCCAGCATTTT; CDR3: CASSFESGTAQHF
V: TRBV7-2; J: TRBJ2-1; D: TRBD2; size: many; DNA: TGTGCCAGCAGTGAGGGACCGGGGGGTGAGCAGTTCTTC; CDR3: CASSEGPGGEQFF
V: TRBV5-5; J: TRBJ1-5; D: TRBD1; size: many; DNA: TGTGCCAGCAGCCCAGGGGGGGGGCGGCCCCAGCATTTT; CDR3: CASSPGGGRPQHF
V: TRBV27; J: TRBJ1-5; D: -; size: many; DNA: TGTGCCAGCAGCCCGTGGGGGGGGGCTATACGGGGCAATCAGCCCCAGCATTTT; CDR3: CASSPWGGAIRGNQPQHF
V: TRBV12-3/TRBV12-4; J: TRBJ2-1; D: TRBD1; size: many; DNA: TGTGCCAGCAGTATCGGGACAGGCGCCTACAATGAGCAGTTCTTC; CDR3: CASSIGTGAYNEQFF
V: TRBV18; J: TRBJ2-1; D: -; size: few; DNA: TGTGCCAGCTCACCACCGTTACTGCACAGAGTGAGCTCCTACAATGAGCAGTTCTTC; CDR3: CASSPPLLHRVSSYNEQFF
V: TRBV5-6; J: TRBJ2-3; D: TRBD1; size: many; DNA: TGTGCCAGCAGTTCGGGACAGGGGGCCACAGATACGCAGTATTTT; CDR3: CASSSGQGATDTQYF
V: TRBV5-1; J: TRBJ2-1; D: TRBD1; size: many; DNA: TGCGCCAGCAGCCCGGACAGGGTGGGCAATGAGCAGTTCTTC; CDR3: CASSPDRVGNEQFF
V: TRBV7-2; J: TRBJ1-5; D: -; size: few; DNA: TGTGCCAGCAGCCTCCTCAGGCAGCCCCAGCATTTT; CDR3: CASSLLRQPQHF
V: TRBV4-3; J: TRBJ1-5; D: -; size: many; DNA: TGCGCCAGCAGCCAAGATCAAGGAATTGGGCCCCAGCATTTT; CDR3: CASSQDQGIGPQHF